These 10 T cell receptor beta chains came from one sample sequenced in a study of blood T cell repertoires in COVID-19. TCRdb's table, derived via immunoSEQ multiplex PCR, lists solely in-frame clones and lacks some. The sample yields about 99,000 clones, roughly 84% seen once. The sequenced sample was peripheral blood. The receptors originated from a man in his sixties or seventies with active or convalescent COVID-19.

The chain links TRBV28 to TRBJ1-2; no firm D call. Germline V CDR1 and CDR2: MDHEN, SYDVKM. Trimming stripped 3 bases from V and 8 bases from J, with 16 bases between. The CDR3 runs to 14 residues. As DNA, the CDR3 is TGTGCCAGCAGTTTTCCTCAGCTTACGGGGGGCTACACCTTC. It specifies CASSFPQLTGGYTF.

This clone was recorded a few times. This chain uses TRBV18 with TRBJ2-5; 7 positions agree with TRBD2. Germline V gene lookup returns CDR1 KGHSH and CDR2 LQKENI. The V gene end was trimmed by 1 base and the J gene end by 5 bases; junction bases not matched to a gene: 13. This CDR3 contains 17 residues. The CDR3 region is CASSPLFPFRGVETQYF. CDR3 DNA sequence: TGTGCCAGCTCACCACTCTTTCCCTTTCGGGGGGTCGAGACCCAGTACTTC.

The chain combines TRBV11-2 with TRBJ2-7; TRBD2 matches 8 bases. The CDR3 is 15 residues long. The germline V gene encodes CDR1 SGHAT and CDR2 FQNNGV. V was pared by 1 base and J by 3 bases, with 5 bases of the junction left unmatched. The CDR3 is CASSLGRGAFYEQYF. CDR3 in DNA: TGTGCCAGCAGCTTAGGGCGGGGGGCGTTCTACGAGCAGTACTTC.

The V call is TRBV12-3 or TRBV12-4, the J call TRBJ1-1; TRBD1 matches 7 bases. This CDR3 is built from 13 residues. Germline trimming cut 10 bases from V and 4 bases from J; bases unmatched to any gene: 9. The CDR3 protein is CATTQGIGTEAFF. The CDR3 nucleotides read TGTGCCACCACACAGGGGATTGGCACTGAAGCTTTCTTT.

The chain uses TRBV7-9 and TRBJ1-1; 7 nucleotides match TRBD1. Looked up from germline, CDR1 is SEHNR and CDR2 is FQNEAQ (reference sequence). The CDR3 contains 13 residues. J gave up 5 bases and V 4 bases, and 4 bases lay outside the gene matches. CDR3 nucleotides: TGTGCCAGCAGCTCGACAGGGTGGACTGAAGCTTTCTTT. As protein: CASSSTGWTEAFF.

This clone was counted once. This rearrangement joins TRBV6-6 to TRBJ1-1; 11 positions agree with TRBD1. The CDR3 extends over 14 amino acids. Germline V gene sequence: CDR1 MNHNY, CDR2 SVGAGI (reference sequence). V lost 5 bases to trimming and J lost 5 bases; unmatched junction nucleotides: 4. The CDR3 region has the DNA TGTGCCAGCAGTGGACAGGGGGCGCATACTGAAGCTTTCTTT. This translates into CASSGQGAHTEAFF.

CDR3 sequence: CASSLRGGAGETEAFF. The CDR3 DNA reads TGTGCCAGCAGCTTAAGAGGGGGCGCGGGTGAGACTGAAGCTTTCTTT. This chain joins TRBV7-2 and TRBJ1-1; 7 bases fit TRBD1. Germline CDR1 and CDR2: SGHTA and FQGNSA. With V trimmed by 2 bases and J by 5 bases, 11 bases remained unmatched. This CDR3 spans 16 amino acids. Full variable domain (missing parts from reference TRBV7-2 and TRBJ1-1): GAGVSQSPSNKVTEKGKDVELRCDPISGHTALYWYRQSLGQGLEFLIYFQGNSAPDKSGLPSDRFSAERTGGSVSTLTIQRTQQEDSAVYLCASSLRGGAGETEAFFGQGTRLTVV.

This chain links TRBV3-1 (or the pseudogene TRBV3-2) with TRBJ2-1; weak D call: TRBD2 (6 bases). Germline V gene data show CDR1 as LGHDT and CDR2 as YNNKEL (reference sequence). V was trimmed by 4 bases and J by 9 bases, leaving 22 bases between them. The CDR3 has 16 residues. The CDR3 DNA is TGTGCCAGCAGCCTTGACGGGACTCAACCTCGCGGTGAGCAGTTCTTC. Its protein is CASSLDGTQPRGEQFF.

The chain employs TRBV6-6 and TRBJ1-1; TRBD1 is a possible D gene (5 bases). The germline gives CDR1 MNHNY, CDR2 SVGAGI (reference sequence). Trimming removed 2 bases from V and 2 bases from J, with 9 bases in between. The length of the CDR3 is 14 residues. The CDR3 bases are TGTGCCAGCAGTTACAGGGGTCAAAACACTGAAGCTTTCTTT. It encodes CASSYRGQNTEAFF.

This clone was seen once. The chain combines TRBV2 with TRBJ2-1, with 12 bases identical to TRBD1. This CDR3 region has 15 residues. Germline assignment: CDR1 SNHLY and CDR2 FYNNEI. Trimming took 10 bases from V and 2 from J; bases not matched to a gene: 6. CDR3 coding DNA: TGTGCCACCCAAGGGACAGGGGGCCCCTACAATGAGCAGTTCTTC. Protein: CATQGTGGPYNEQFF.